The source of this T cell receptor beta chain is a study of beta chain features in type 1 diabetes. Every isolated RNA sample was fully reverse transcribed, so sequencing captured expressed TCRB transcripts. Generated by immunoSEQ multiplex PCR, the TCRdb table keeps only in-frame clones and is missing some. The profile shows 620,000 or so clones, 15% to 19% of them singletons. The CDR3 runs to 15 residues. Germline V gene data show CDR1 as MDHEN and CDR2 as SYDVKM. V lost 6 bases and J lost 0; bases outside the gene matches: 8. Sample: naive CD4+ T cells from blood. This receptor was obtained from a man aged 18 to 29 in good health. The rearrangement uses TRBV28 and TRBJ2-7; 7 nucleotides agree with TRBD1. CDR3 residues: CASRTGTANSYEQYF. In DNA form, the CDR3 reads TGTGCCAGCAGGACTGGGACAGCGAACTCCTACGAGCAGTACTTC.